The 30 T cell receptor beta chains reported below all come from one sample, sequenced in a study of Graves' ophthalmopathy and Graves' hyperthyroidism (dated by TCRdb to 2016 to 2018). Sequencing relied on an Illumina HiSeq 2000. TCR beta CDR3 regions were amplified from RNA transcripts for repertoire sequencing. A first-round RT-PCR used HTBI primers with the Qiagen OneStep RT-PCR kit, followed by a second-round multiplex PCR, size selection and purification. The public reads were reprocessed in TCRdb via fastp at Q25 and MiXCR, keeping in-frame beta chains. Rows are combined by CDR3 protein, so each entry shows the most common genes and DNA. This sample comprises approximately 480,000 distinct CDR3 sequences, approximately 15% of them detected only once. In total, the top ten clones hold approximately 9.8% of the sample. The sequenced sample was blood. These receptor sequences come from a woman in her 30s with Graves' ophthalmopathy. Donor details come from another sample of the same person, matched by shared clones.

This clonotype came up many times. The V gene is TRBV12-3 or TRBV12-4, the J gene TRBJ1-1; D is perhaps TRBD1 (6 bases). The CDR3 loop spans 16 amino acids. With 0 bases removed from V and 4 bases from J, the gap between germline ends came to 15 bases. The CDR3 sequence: CASSLARGVRPTEAFF. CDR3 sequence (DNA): TGTGCCAGCAGTTTAGCGAGGGGGGTCCGTCCCACTGAAGCTTTCTTT.

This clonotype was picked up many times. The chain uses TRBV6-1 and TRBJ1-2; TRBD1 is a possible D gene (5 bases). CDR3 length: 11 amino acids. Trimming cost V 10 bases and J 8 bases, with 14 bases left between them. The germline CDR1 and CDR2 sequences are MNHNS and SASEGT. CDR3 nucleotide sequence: TGTGCCACTCAGGGCCCGCGCGGCTACACCTTC. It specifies CATQGPRGYTF.

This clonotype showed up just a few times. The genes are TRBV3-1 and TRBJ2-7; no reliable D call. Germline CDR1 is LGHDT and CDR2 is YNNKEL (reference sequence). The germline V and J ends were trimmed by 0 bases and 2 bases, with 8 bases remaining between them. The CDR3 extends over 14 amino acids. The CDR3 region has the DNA TGTGCCAGCAGCCAAGATATTACAACCTACGAGCAGTACTTC. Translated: CASSQDITTYEQYF.

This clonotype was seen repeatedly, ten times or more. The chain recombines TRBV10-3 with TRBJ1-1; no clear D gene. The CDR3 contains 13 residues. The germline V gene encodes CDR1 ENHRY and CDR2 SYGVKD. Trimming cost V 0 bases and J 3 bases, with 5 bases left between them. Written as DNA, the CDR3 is TGTGCCATCAGTGAGTCGACTGACACTGAAGCTTTCTTT. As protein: CAISESTDTEAFF.

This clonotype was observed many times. CDR3 sequence reads: CSAGTDSNSYEQYF. The CDR3 coding sequence is TGCAGTGCTGGAACGGACAGCAACTCCTACGAGCAGTACTTC. This chain uses TRBV20-1 with TRBJ2-7; D is perhaps TRBD1 (6 bases). The CDR3 consists of 14 residues. From germline, CDR1 is DFQATT and CDR2 SNEGSKA (reference sequence). V was shortened by 5 bases and J by 0 bases, with 14 bases between the two germline ends.

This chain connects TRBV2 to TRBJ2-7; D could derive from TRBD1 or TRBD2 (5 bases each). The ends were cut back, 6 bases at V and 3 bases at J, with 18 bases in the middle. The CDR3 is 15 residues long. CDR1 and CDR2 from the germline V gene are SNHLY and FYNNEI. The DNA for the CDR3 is TGTGCCAGCAGGGTCAAGACGGGACCCAGCTACGAGCAGTACTTC. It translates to CASRVKTGPSYEQYF.

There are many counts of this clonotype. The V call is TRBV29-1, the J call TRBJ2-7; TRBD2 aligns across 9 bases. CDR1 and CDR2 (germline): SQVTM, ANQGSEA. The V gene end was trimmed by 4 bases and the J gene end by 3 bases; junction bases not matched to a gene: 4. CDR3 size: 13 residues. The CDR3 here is CSVALAGLYEQYF. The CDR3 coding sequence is TGCAGCGTTGCACTAGCGGGCCTCTACGAGCAGTACTTC.

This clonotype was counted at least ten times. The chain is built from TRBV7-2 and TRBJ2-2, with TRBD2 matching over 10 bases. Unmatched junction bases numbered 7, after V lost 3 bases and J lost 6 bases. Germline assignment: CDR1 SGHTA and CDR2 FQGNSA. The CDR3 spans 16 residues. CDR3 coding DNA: TGTGCCAGCAGCTTGTCCCTAGCGGGGGTCGCCGGGGAGCTGTTTTTT. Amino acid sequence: CASSLSLAGVAGELFF.

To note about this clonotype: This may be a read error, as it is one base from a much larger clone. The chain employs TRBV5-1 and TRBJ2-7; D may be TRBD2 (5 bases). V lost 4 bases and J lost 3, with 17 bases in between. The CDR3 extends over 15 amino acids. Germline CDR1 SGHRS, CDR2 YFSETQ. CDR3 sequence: CASSVEDGFFYEQYF. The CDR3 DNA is TGCGCCAGCAGCGTGGAGGACGGCTTCTTCTACGAGCAGTACTTC. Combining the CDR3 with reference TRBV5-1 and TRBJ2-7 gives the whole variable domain KAGVTQTPRYLIKTRGQQVTLSCSPISGHRSVSWYQQTPGQGLQFLFEYFSETQRNKGNFPGRFSGRQFSNSRSEMNVSTLELGDSALYLCASSVEDGFFYEQYFGPGTRLTVT.

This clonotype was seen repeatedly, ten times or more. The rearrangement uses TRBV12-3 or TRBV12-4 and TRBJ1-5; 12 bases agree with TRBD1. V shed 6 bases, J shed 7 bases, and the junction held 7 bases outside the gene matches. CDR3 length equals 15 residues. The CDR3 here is CASRPGQGARQPQHF. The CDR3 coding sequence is TGTGCCAGCAGGCCGGGACAGGGGGCACGACAGCCCCAGCATTTT.

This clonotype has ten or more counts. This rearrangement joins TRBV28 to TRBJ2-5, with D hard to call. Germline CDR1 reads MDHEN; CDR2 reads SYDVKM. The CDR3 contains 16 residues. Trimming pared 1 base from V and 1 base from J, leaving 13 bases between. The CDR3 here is CASSLSPRIAQETQYF. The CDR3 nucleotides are TGTGCCAGCAGTTTATCCCCAAGGATTGCCCAAGAGACCCAGTACTTC.

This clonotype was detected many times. The CDR3 DNA sequence: TGTGCCAGCAGACCGCAGACAGGGGCGAGCAATCAGCCCCAGCATTTT. This encodes CASRPQTGASNQPQHF. The chain couples TRBV12-3 or TRBV12-4 to TRBJ1-5; 8 nucleotides line up with TRBD1. J was trimmed by 1 base and V by 6 bases; bases with no gene match: 8. The CDR3 sequence is 16 residues long.

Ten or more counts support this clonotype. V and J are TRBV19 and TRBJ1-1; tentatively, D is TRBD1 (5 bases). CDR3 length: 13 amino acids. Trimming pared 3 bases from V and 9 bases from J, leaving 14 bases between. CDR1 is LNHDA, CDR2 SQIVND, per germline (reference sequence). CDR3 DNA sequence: TGTGCCAGTAGTATGGCGCAGGGTTCGCAAGCTTTCTTT. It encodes CASSMAQGSQAFF. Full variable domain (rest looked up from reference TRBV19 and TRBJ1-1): DGGITQSPKYLFRKEGQNVTLSCEQNLNHDAMYWYRQDPGQGLRLIYYSQIVNDFQKGDIAEGYSVSREKKESFPLTVTSAQKNPTAFYLCASSMAQGSQAFFGQGTRLTVV.

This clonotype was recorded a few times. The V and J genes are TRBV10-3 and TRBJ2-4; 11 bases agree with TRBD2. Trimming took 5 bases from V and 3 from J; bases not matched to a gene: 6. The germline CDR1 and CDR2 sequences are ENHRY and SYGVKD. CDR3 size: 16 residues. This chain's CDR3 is CAISTLAGVNKNIQYF. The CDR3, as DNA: TGTGCCATCAGTACACTAGCGGGAGTAAACAAAAACATTCAGTACTTC.

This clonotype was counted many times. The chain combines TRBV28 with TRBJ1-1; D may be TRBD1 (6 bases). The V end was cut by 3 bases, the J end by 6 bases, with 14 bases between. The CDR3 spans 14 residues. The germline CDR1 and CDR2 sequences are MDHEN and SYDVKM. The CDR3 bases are TGTGCCAGCAGTTTGGGCCAGGGGAGGTCTGAAGCTTTCTTT. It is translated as CASSLGQGRSEAFF. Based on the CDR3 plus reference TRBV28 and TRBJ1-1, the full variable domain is DVKVTQSSRYLVKRTGEKVFLECVQDMDHENMFWYRQDPGLGLRLIYFSYDVKMKEKGDIPEGYSVSREKKERFSLILESASTNQTSMYLCASSLGQGRSEAFFGQGTRLTVV.

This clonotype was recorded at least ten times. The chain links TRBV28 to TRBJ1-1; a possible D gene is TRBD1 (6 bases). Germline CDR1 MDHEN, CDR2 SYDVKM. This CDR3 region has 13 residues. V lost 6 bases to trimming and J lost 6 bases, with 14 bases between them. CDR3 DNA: TGTGCCAGCAGCAGGGGCCTGGACGCTGAAGCTTTCTTT. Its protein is CASSRGLDAEAFF.

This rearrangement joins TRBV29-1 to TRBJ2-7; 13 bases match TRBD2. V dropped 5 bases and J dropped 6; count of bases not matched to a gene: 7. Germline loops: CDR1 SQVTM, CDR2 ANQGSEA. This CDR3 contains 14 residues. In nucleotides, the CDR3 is TGCAGCGTTTGCGGGACTAGCGGGATCGCCGAGCAGTACTTC. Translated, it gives CSVCGTSGIAEQYF.

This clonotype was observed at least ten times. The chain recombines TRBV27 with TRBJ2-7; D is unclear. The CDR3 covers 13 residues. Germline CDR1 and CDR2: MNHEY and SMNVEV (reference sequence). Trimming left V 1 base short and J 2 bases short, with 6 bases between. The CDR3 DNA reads TGTGCCAGCAGTTTATACCCGGCCTACGAGCAGTACTTC. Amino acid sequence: CASSLYPAYEQYF.

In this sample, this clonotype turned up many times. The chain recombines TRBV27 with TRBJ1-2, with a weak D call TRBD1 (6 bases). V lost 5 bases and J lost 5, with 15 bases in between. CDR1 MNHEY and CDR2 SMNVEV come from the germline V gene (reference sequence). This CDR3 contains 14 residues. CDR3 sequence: CASSPWTTGYGYTF. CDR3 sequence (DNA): TGTGCCAGCAGTCCCTGGACAACAGGGTATGGCTACACCTTC.

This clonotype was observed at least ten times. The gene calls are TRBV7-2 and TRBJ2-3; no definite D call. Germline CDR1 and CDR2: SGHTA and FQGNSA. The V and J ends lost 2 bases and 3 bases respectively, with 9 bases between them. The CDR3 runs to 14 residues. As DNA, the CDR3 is TGTGCCAGCAGCTTAAACCACATAACAGATACGCAGTATTTT. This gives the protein CASSLNHITDTQYF.

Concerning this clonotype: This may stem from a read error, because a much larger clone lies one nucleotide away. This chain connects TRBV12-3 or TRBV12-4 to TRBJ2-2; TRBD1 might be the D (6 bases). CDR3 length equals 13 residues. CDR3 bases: TGTGCCAGCAATACAGGGAACACCGGGGAGCTGTGTTTT. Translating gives CASNTGNTGELCF.

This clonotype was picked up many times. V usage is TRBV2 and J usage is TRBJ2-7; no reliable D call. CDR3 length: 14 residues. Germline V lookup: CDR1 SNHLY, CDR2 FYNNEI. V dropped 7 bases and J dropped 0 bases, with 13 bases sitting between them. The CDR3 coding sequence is TGTGCCAGCAATTCGGACGTTAGCTCCTACGAGCAGTACTTC. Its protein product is CASNSDVSSYEQYF.

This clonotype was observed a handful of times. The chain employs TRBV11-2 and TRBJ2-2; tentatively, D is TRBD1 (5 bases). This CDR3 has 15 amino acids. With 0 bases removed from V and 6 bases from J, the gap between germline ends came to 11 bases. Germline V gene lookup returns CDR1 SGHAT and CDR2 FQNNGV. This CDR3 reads CASSLDPRVSGELFF. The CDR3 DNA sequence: TGTGCCAGCAGCTTAGACCCCAGGGTATCCGGGGAGCTGTTTTTT.

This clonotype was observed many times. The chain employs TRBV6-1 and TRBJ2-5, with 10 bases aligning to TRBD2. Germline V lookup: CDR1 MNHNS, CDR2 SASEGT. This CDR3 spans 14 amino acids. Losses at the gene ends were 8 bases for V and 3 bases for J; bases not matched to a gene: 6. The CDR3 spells CASAGTSEKETQYF. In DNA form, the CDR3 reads TGTGCCAGCGCCGGGACTAGCGAGAAAGAGACCCAGTACTTC.

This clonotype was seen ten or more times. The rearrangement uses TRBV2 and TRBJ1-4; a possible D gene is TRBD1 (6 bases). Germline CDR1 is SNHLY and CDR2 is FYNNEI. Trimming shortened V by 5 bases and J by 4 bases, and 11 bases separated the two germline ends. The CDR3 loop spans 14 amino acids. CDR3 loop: CASSLGARNEKLFF. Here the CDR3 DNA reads TGTGCCAGCAGTTTGGGGGCGCGTAATGAAAAACTGTTTTTT.

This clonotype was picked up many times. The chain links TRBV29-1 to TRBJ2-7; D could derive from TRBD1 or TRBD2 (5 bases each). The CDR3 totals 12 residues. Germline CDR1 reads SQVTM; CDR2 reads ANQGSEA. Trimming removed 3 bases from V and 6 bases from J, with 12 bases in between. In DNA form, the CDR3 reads TGCAGCGTTGATGAGGCAGGGAGCGAGCAGTACTTC. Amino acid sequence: CSVDEAGSEQYF.

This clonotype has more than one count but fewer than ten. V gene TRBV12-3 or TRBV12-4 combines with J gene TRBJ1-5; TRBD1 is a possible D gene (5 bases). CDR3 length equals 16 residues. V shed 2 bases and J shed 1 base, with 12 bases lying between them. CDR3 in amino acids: CASSLSGGRSNQPQHF. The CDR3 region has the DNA TGTGCCAGCAGTTTATCGGGGGGTAGAAGCAATCAGCCCCAGCATTTT.

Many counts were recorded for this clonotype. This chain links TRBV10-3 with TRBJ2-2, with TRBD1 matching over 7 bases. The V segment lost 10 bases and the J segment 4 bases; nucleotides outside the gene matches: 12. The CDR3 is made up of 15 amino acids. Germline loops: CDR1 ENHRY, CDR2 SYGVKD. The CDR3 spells CATLADRPPTGELFF. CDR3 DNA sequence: TGTGCCACCCTCGCGGACAGGCCACCCACCGGGGAGCTGTTTTTT.

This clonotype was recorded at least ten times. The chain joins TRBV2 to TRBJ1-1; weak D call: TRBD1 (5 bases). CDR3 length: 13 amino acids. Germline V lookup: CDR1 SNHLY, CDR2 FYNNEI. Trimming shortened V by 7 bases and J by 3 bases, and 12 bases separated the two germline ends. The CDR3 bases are TGTGCCAGCAAGGGACGGCGAGACACTGAAGCTTTCTTT. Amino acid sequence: CASKGRRDTEAFF.

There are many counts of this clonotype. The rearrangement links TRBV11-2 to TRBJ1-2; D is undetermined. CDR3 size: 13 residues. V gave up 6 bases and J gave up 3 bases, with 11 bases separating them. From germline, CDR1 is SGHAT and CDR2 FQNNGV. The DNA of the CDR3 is TGTGCCAGCAGTCCCGTCTGGGACTATGGCTACACCTTC. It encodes CASSPVWDYGYTF.